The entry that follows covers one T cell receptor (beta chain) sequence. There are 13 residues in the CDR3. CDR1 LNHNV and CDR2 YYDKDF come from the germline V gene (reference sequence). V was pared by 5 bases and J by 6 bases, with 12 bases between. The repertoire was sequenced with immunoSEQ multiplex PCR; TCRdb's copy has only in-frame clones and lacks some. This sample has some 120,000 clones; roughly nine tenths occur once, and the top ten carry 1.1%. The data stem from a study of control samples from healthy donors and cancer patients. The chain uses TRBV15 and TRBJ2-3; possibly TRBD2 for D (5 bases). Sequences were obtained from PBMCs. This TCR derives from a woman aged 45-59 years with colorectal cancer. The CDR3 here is CATSDGSSDTQYF. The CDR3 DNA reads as TGTGCCACCAGCGATGGGAGTTCCGATACGCAGTATTTT.